Included here is one T cell receptor beta chain sequence, with context. Its antigen specificity is not known. No much larger clonotype is one base removed from it; base qualities were not supplied. The data stem from a study of memory CD4+ T cells and cytomegalovirus serostatus (dated by TCRdb to between 2018 and 2020). A note on the overall study: A total of around 35 healthy Belgian adults, of whom 9 were CMV seropositive and approximately 24 were CMV seronegative, were included in the cohort. The study sequenced CD4+ memory TCRbeta repertoires of a Belgian cohort with known cytomegalovirus serostatus to replicate a published TCR-based CMV serostatus classifier.

V is cut back by 3 bases and J by 8 bases, with 18 bases in the junction unmatched. From the cysteine up to the phenylalanine, the CDR3 has a length of 17 residues. Here the CDR3 DNA is all that survives: 51 bases in frame from base 1. Based on the germline V gene, the CDR1 and CDR2 sequences are KGHSH and LQKENI. Genomic DNA was extracted from sorted cells with the Quick-DNA Microprep Kit. Amplification of TCRbeta DNA was done with the immunoSEQ hsTCRbeta kit, following the protocol from the manufacturer. An Illumina MiSeq instrument was used to sequence the TCRbeta libraries. The paper's data handling went like this. After out-of-frame sequences were removed, 2 million to 2.5 million distinct TCRbeta sequences remained, averaging about 66,813 per individual. Each individual was scored using the number of roughly 150 previously reported CMV-associated TCRbeta sequences that the individual carried and the total number of productive distinct TCRbeta sequences. A beta-binomial model was reimplemented in Python, and scikit-learn random forests with default parameters were trained on US cohort data. On the Belgian cohort, classifier performance was reported as the median AUC, along with percentile confidence intervals, across 10,000 bootstrap iterations. TCRdb mirrors the immuneACCESS table, restricted to in-frame sequences. Some clones are absent from its copies; in checked studies, under half trace to an unresolved V gene, and the reason for the others is unknown. V and J calls and clone size are copied from that table; D and trimming were computed from the DNA. The sample contains about 60,000 clones, about 78% of them found a single time. The biggest ten clones account for approximately 0.53% of the sample.

Single viable CD3+CD4+CD8-CD45RO+ cells were sorted as memory CD4+ T cells on a FACSAria II. CMV serostatus was determined with a Roche Elecsys assay detecting serum IgG against CMV pp150, pp28, p38 and p52. Following thawing, total CD4+ T cells were enriched through positive selection using CD4 magnetic microbeads. The samples came from a separate study whose specific focus was interrogating the CD4+ T cell memory repertoire. Peripheral blood mononuclear cells were isolated and cryopreserved according to standard operating procedures, and serum was stored at -80 degrees C. The staining used CD3-PerCP (BW264/56), CD4-APC (RPA-T4), CD45RO-PE (UCHT1) and CD8-Pacific Orange (3B5) antibodies, and Sytox blue was used to exclude non-viable cells. The full study reports these points: Among the 150 to 200 previously reported CMV-associated TCRbeta sequences, 65 to 85 showed up in the CD4+ memory repertoires, with each one found in between one and five individuals. For CMV serostatus prediction, a median bootstrapped AUC of approximately 0.95 was reached with the original framework, and a median bootstrapped AUC of 0.91 was reached with a US-trained random forest. The results were interpreted as suggesting that the CMV-associated TCR signature is largely present in the CD4+ memory repertoire. On the Belgian cohort, the classifier based on the original framework reached a median bootstrapped AUC of 0.95, with a 95% CI of 0.76-1.00. Only CD4+CD45RO+ memory cells were sequenced, in contrast to the original study, in which naive and memory CD4+ and CD8+ populations were covered.

The chain links TRBV18 with TRBJ1-2; 7 bases in the middle match TRBD1. The receptor was derived from an adult in good health and CMV-seronegative. Some clones in this sample may be carry-over from other donors' samples. The sequencing input was memory CD4+ T cells from blood. The DNA sequence is as follows: TGTGCCAGCTCACCCGCCGCGGTAGGGGGCGGCGCGTACGGCTACACCTTC. Translated, it gives CASSPAAVGGGAYGYTF.